A selection of T cell receptor beta chains follows, all from one sample in a study of T cell responses to AZD1222 COVID-19 vaccine. Using immunoSEQ multiplex PCR, the repertoire was profiled, and TCRdb retains in-frame clones only, with some absent. The sample carries fewer than 130,000 clones, around 94% recorded once. Specimen: peripheral blood, collected on day 0 of AZD1222 vaccination. These receptors were taken from an adult in good health. Both conserved end residues are part of each CDR3. The D gene is left open where the match is weak. Size values are once, few and many counts, or a class for expanded clones, and some rows have none.

v_call	clone_size	d_call	j_call	cdr3_aa	cdr3_nt
TRBV7-9	once	-	TRBJ2-7	CASSLGAYEQYF	TGTGCCAGCAGCTTAGGAGCCTACGAGCAGTACTTC
TRBV12-3/TRBV12-4	-	TRBD2	TRBJ2-1	CASRGLAGAAPFF	TGTGCCAGCAGGGGACTAGCGGGAGCTGCGCCGTTCTTC
TRBV6-5	once	-	TRBJ2-7	CATSRGGAFEQYF	TGTGCCACCTCGAGGGGGGGGGCTTTCGAGCAGTACTTC
TRBV27	many	-	TRBJ1-2	CATHSNYGYTF	TGTGCCACGCACAGTAACTATGGCTACACCTTC
TRBV28	-	-	TRBJ1-1	CASLDRVGANTEAFF	TGTGCCAGCCTCGACCGGGTCGGGGCGAACACTGAAGCTTTCTTT
TRBV11-2	once	-	TRBJ1-2	CASSLDSFYGYTF	TGTGCCAGCAGCTTAGACAGCTTCTATGGCTACACCTTC
TRBV2	-	-	TRBJ1-5	CASSADGTPNQPQHF	TGTGCCAGCAGTGCAGACGGGACACCAAATCAGCCCCAGCATTTT
TRBV27	-	TRBD1	TRBJ1-1	CASSSPGGSGTEAFF	TGTGCCAGCAGTTCCCCAGGGGGCTCGGGCACTGAAGCTTTCTTT
TRBV9	-	TRBD2	TRBJ2-3	CASSVGASGSTDTQYF	TGTGCCAGCAGCGTAGGTGCTAGCGGAAGCACAGATACGCAGTATTTT
TRBV12-3/TRBV12-4	-	-	TRBJ1-2	CASSLGYYGYTF	TGTGCCAGCAGTTTGGGATACTATGGCTACACCTTC
TRBV6-5	-	-	TRBJ1-5	CASSPRTGPNQPQHF	TGTGCCAGCAGTCCCAGGACTGGACCCAATCAGCCCCAGCATTTT
TRBV5-8	-	-	TRBJ2-5	CASTTFGGQETQYF	TGTGCCAGCACCACTTTTGGGGGGCAAGAGACCCAGTACTTC
TRBV27	-	-	TRBJ1-5	CASSPRTVDQPQHF	TGTGCCAGCAGTCCTAGGACAGTTGATCAGCCCCAGCATTTT
TRBV19	-	TRBD1	TRBJ1-4	CATSPTGWRGKLFF	TGTGCCACTTCTCCGACAGGGTGGCGGGGAAAACTGTTTTTT
TRBV19	-	TRBD1	TRBJ2-7	CASSIRGQGDYEQYF	TGTGCCAGTAGTATAAGGGGACAGGGGGATTACGAGCAGTACTTC
TRBV19	-	-	TRBJ1-1	CASSGLRNTEAFF	TGTGCCAGTAGTGGTTTAAGGAACACTGAAGCTTTCTTT
TRBV28	-	-	TRBJ1-4	CASTWGAAEKLFF	TGTGCCAGCACCTGGGGGGCGGCCGAAAAACTGTTTTTT
TRBV19	-	TRBD1	TRBJ1-1	CASSMPYRGSTEAFF	TGTGCCAGTAGTATGCCCTACAGGGGCTCCACTGAAGCTTTCTTT
TRBV23-1	-	TRBD1	TRBJ2-7	CASSQEDRVSPYEQYF	TGCGCCAGCAGTCAAGAGGACAGGGTTAGTCCCTACGAGCAGTACTTC
TRBV5-1	-	TRBD1	TRBJ1-4	CASSPTGPNEKLFF	TGCGCCAGCAGTCCGACAGGGCCTAATGAAAAACTGTTTTTT
TRBV6-2/TRBV6-3	-	-	TRBJ2-4	CASSLTLGYDREAIQYF	TGTGCCAGCAGTTTAACTCTTGGGTACGACAGGGAGGCCATTCAGTACTTC
TRBV9	-	-	TRBJ1-1	CASSVEAYSGTEAFF	TGTGCCAGCAGCGTAGAGGCGTATTCCGGCACTGAAGCTTTCTTT
TRBV2	-	TRBD1	TRBJ1-1	CASSHKSGTANTEAFF	TGTGCCAGCAGCCACAAGTCTGGGACAGCGAACACTGAAGCTTTCTTT
TRBV11-2	-	TRBD2	TRBJ2-1	CASSSGRASYNEQFF	TGTGCCAGCAGCTCCGGGAGGGCCAGTTACAATGAGCAGTTCTTC
TRBV7-9	-	-	TRBJ2-7	CASSSGTKSYEQYF	TGTGCCAGCAGCTCCGGGACCAAATCCTACGAGCAGTACTTC
TRBV9	-	-	TRBJ2-5	CASSVGEGEYQETQYF	TGTGCCAGCAGCGTAGGGGAAGGGGAATACCAAGAGACCCAGTACTTC
TRBV7-3	-	-	TRBJ2-1	CASSFRGGPNNEQFF	TGTGCCAGCAGCTTTAGAGGCGGGCCGAACAATGAGCAGTTCTTC
TRBV19	once	TRBD1	TRBJ1-2	CACAGTGASGYTF	TGTGCCTGTGCCGGGACAGGGGCCTCTGGCTACACCTTC
TRBV11-3	once	-	TRBJ2-3	CASSGDTQYF	TGTGCCAGCAGCGGGGATACGCAGTATTTT
TRBV3-1/TRBV3-2	-	TRBD1	TRBJ2-4	CASSPQGGSLAKNIQYF	TGTGCCAGCAGCCCCCAAGGGGGCAGCTTAGCCAAAAACATTCAGTACTTC
TRBV2	-	-	TRBJ1-1	CASVWGERTEAFF	TGTGCCAGTGTTTGGGGCGAACGCACTGAAGCTTTCTTT
TRBV2	-	-	TRBJ1-2	CASSEWGFGGYTF	TGTGCCAGCAGTGAATGGGGTTTTGGCGGCTACACCTTC
TRBV18	-	-	TRBJ2-5	CASSPGFPEGETQYF	TGTGCCAGCTCACCGGGGTTTCCAGAGGGGGAGACCCAGTACTTC
TRBV29-1	-	-	TRBJ1-1	CSVETMASEAFF	TGCAGCGTTGAAACCATGGCCTCTGAAGCTTTCTTT
TRBV14	-	-	TRBJ1-6	CASSRQPKIYSPLHF	TGTGCCAGCAGCCGACAGCCAAAGATTTATTCACCCCTCCACTTT
TRBV28	-	-	TRBJ1-1	CASSAMQGLDTEAFF	TGTGCCAGCAGTGCCATGCAGGGGCTGGACACTGAAGCTTTCTTT
TRBV30	-	-	TRBJ1-6	CAWSPGGDSPLHF	TGTGCCTGGTCCCCGGGCGGCGATTCACCCCTCCACTTT
TRBV19	-	TRBD2	TRBJ2-1	CASNLAGGRNEQFF	TGTGCCAGTAACCTGGCGGGAGGGCGGAATGAGCAGTTCTTC
TRBV7-2	-	TRBD1	TRBJ2-2	CASSPQGQGVTGELFF	TGTGCCAGCAGCCCACAGGGACAGGGGGTAACCGGGGAGCTGTTTTTT
TRBV9	-	TRBD1	TRBJ2-2	CASSGGQGHGELFF	TGTGCCAGCAGCGGGGGACAGGGGCACGGGGAGCTGTTTTTT
TRBV6-2/TRBV6-3	-	-	TRBJ1-2	CASSYDTTAYGYTF	TGTGCCAGCAGTTACGACACCACGGCTTATGGCTACACCTTC
TRBV28	-	-	TRBJ1-2	CASSFQGIRLNGYTF	TGTGCCAGCAGTTTCCAGGGAATCAGGTTGAATGGCTACACCTTC
TRBV6-2/TRBV6-3	once	-	TRBJ1-1	CASSYLEAHTNTEAFF	TGTGCCAGCAGTTACTTAGAGGCGCATACGAACACTGAAGCTTTCTTT
TRBV5-6	-	-	TRBJ2-5	CASSFGHVQETQYF	TGTGCCAGCAGTTTTGGCCACGTCCAAGAGACCCAGTACTTC
TRBV28	-	-	TRBJ2-2	CASSVSSSPDRTLFF	TGTGCCAGCAGTGTCTCTAGCAGTCCCGACCGGACGCTGTTTTTT
TRBV2	-	TRBD1	TRBJ1-5	CASSLTSGRGLYSNQPQHF	TGTGCCAGCAGTCTTACGTCAGGTAGGGGGCTATATAGCAATCAGCCCCAGCATTTT
TRBV20-1	-	-	TRBJ2-1	CSASRRERYNEQFF	TGCAGTGCTAGTAGGCGGGAACGATACAATGAGCAGTTCTTC
TRBV6-5	-	TRBD1	TRBJ2-5	CASSLSRQGGLATQYF	TGTGCCAGCAGTTTGAGTCGACAGGGTGGATTGGCGACCCAGTACTTC
TRBV11-3	-	-	TRBJ1-1	CASSFSGARTEAFF	TGTGCCAGCAGCTTCTCAGGGGCCCGCACTGAAGCTTTCTTT
TRBV19	-	-	TRBJ1-1	CASRAAMNTEAFF	TGTGCCAGTAGGGCGGCCATGAACACTGAAGCTTTCTTT
TRBV5-1	-	-	TRBJ2-1	CASSLGLNEQFF	TGCGCCAGCAGCTTGGGTCTCAATGAGCAGTTCTTC
TRBV15	-	-	TRBJ2-1	CATSRDGLGGTEPYNEQFF	TGTGCCACCAGCAGAGATGGTCTGGGAGGGACAGAACCCTACAATGAGCAGTTCTTC
TRBV9	-	-	TRBJ2-7	CASSPRSQSSYEQYF	TGTGCCAGCAGCCCCCGGAGCCAAAGCTCCTACGAGCAGTACTTC
TRBV7-3	-	TRBD1	TRBJ1-1	CASSPDRGVRNTEAFF	TGTGCCAGCAGCCCTGACAGGGGTGTGAGGAACACTGAAGCTTTCTTT
TRBV30	-	TRBD1	TRBJ1-1	CAWTRDRGTEAFF	TGTGCCTGGACCCGGGACAGGGGCACTGAAGCTTTCTTT
TRBV19	-	-	TRBJ1-1	CASSIDRLGTAEAFF	TGTGCCAGTAGTATAGATCGTCTGGGGACCGCTGAAGCTTTCTTT
TRBV14	-	-	TRBJ1-3	CASSPGLAGNTIYF	TGTGCCAGCAGCCCCGGTCTGGCTGGAAACACCATATATTTT
TRBV5-1	-	TRBD1	TRBJ1-2	CASSSRDRGVYGYTF	TGCGCCAGCAGCTCGCGGGACAGGGGGGTCTATGGCTACACCTTC
TRBV7-8	-	TRBD1	TRBJ1-2	CASSSTQGASNYGYTF	TGTGCCAGCAGCTCAACACAGGGGGCGTCTAACTATGGCTACACCTTC
TRBV5-1	-	-	TRBJ1-2	CASSLHPFSDFGYGYTF	TGCGCCAGCAGCTTACACCCCTTCAGTGATTTCGGCTATGGCTACACCTTC